Each of the 13 T cell receptor beta chains below was sequenced from the same sample in a study of T cell changes during pregnancy in multiple sclerosis. Clones were read by immunoSEQ multiplex PCR, and TCRdb kept only the in-frame ones, dropping some. The data show 50,000 to 70,000 clones, 92% seen once. Material: peripheral blood, obtained in the first trimester of pregnancy. All receptors derive from a female donor with multiple sclerosis, enrolled in a pregnancy study.

The rearrangement uses TRBV7-9 and TRBJ2-7; the match to TRBD1 covers 12 bases. Germline assignment: CDR1 SEHNR and CDR2 FQNEAQ (reference sequence). V shed 5 bases and J 7 bases; nucleotides not matched to a gene: 12. This CDR3 spans 16 amino acids. The CDR3 reads CASSPTTGTGGREQYF. The CDR3 DNA reads TGTGCCAGCAGCCCGACTACCGGGACAGGGGGCCGAGAGCAGTACTTC.

The rearrangement uses TRBV4-1 and TRBJ2-7; D uncertain. The germline gives CDR1 MGHRA, CDR2 YSYEKL. V gave up 4 bases and J gave up 7 bases, with 14 bases separating them. The CDR3 is 13 residues long. The CDR3 nucleotides read TGCGCCAGCAGCCCTCTGATAGTCGGGGAGCAGTACTTC. Encoded protein: CASSPLIVGEQYF.

The CDR3 DNA sequence: TGTGCCAGCAGCTTGGTGGGACAGGAGTTCTCCTACGAGCAGTACTTC. It yields the protein CASSLVGQEFSYEQYF. The chain links TRBV5-6 to TRBJ2-7; 8 bases align to TRBD1. The length of the CDR3 is 16 residues. Germline loops: CDR1 SGHDT, CDR2 YYEEEE. Losses at the gene ends were 0 bases for V and 0 bases for J; bases not matched to a gene: 5.

The chain is built from TRBV6-6 and TRBJ2-1, with 9 positions matching TRBD2. J was trimmed by 4 bases and V by 0 bases; bases with no gene match: 1. There are 15 residues in the CDR3. CDR1 and CDR2 from the germline V gene are MNHNY and SVGAGI (reference sequence). The CDR3: CASSYSAGGYNEQFF. In DNA form, the CDR3 reads TGTGCCAGCAGTTACTCAGCGGGGGGTTACAATGAGCAGTTCTTC.

The V call is TRBV12-5, the J call TRBJ1-2, with D perhaps matching TRBD1 (5 bases). Germline V gene data show CDR1 as LGHNT and CDR2 as FRNRAP. V was clipped by 6 bases and J by 4 bases, with 18 bases between them. CDR3 length equals 15 residues. The CDR3 spells CASGVGGVSTYGYTF. CDR3 nucleotide sequence: TGTGCTAGTGGCGTGGGGGGGGTTTCCACCTATGGCTACACCTTC.

The chain links TRBV6-4 to TRBJ2-2; no clear D gene. Germline V gene sequence: CDR1 MRHNA, CDR2 SNTAGT. The CDR3 contains 14 residues. Trimming left V 4 bases short and J 2 bases short, with 8 bases between. The CDR3 loop reads CASSARLNTGELFF. CDR3 sequence (DNA): TGTGCCAGCAGTGCGCGTTTAAACACCGGGGAGCTGTTTTTT.

This clone was observed a few times. This chain connects TRBV30 to TRBJ1-4; possibly TRBD1 for D (6 bases). Germline loops: CDR1 GTSNPN, CDR2 SVGIG (reference sequence). V was trimmed by 3 bases and J by 10 bases, leaving 15 bases between them. There are 13 residues in the CDR3. The CDR3 is CAWRGQGKGKLFF. The CDR3 DNA is TGTGCCTGGAGGGGTCAGGGGAAAGGAAAACTGTTTTTT.

The chain recombines TRBV5-1 with TRBJ2-7; D is possibly TRBD2 (6 bases). The CDR3 is 14 residues long. Germline V gene data show CDR1 as SGHRS and CDR2 as YFSETQ. V was shortened by 2 bases and J by 4 bases, with 13 bases between the two germline ends. This CDR3 reads CASSLGSGGYEQYF. In DNA, the CDR3 is TGCGCCAGCAGCTTAGGGTCCGGGGGATACGAGCAGTACTTC. Based on the CDR3 plus reference TRBV5-1 and TRBJ2-7, the full variable domain is KAGVTQTPRYLIKTRGQQVTLSCSPISGHRSVSWYQQTPGQGLQFLFEYFSETQRNKGNFPGRFSGRQFSNSRSEMNVSTLELGDSALYLCASSLGSGGYEQYFGPGTRLTVT.

V gene TRBV19 combines with J gene TRBJ1-2; 7 positions agree with TRBD1. In germline, CDR1 is LNHDA, CDR2 SQIVND (reference sequence). Germline trimming cut 7 bases from V and 4 bases from J; bases unmatched to any gene: 9. The CDR3 contains 14 residues. CDR3 coding DNA: TGTGCCAGTACCCCAGGGGGTTACCTCTATGGCTACACCTTC. Its protein product is CASTPGGYLYGYTF.

This clone was observed a handful of times. The chain couples TRBV7-2 to TRBJ2-1, with 13 bases fitting TRBD2. CDR1 and CDR2 (germline): SGHTA, FQGNSA. Trimming removed 2 bases from V and 5 bases from J; junction bases left unmatched: 3. The CDR3 consists of 16 residues. The DNA of the CDR3 is TGTGCCAGCAGCTTATTAGGACTAGCGGGGGACAATGAGCAGTTCTTC. Protein product: CASSLLGLAGDNEQFF.

The V call is TRBV11-2, the J call TRBJ1-1; the D is unclear. Trimming pared 1 base from V and 5 bases from J, leaving 8 bases between. From germline, CDR1 is SGHAT and CDR2 FQNNGV. The CDR3 runs to 13 residues. The CDR3 here is CASSLGEETEAFF. The CDR3 DNA reads TGTGCCAGCAGCTTAGGGGAGGAGACTGAAGCTTTCTTT. The entire variable domain, with the rest obtained from reference TRBV11-2 and TRBJ1-1, is as follows: EAGVAQSPRYKIIEKRQSVAFWCNPISGHATLYWYQQILGQGPKLLIQFQNNGVVDDSQLPKDRFSAERLKGVDSTLKIQPAKLEDSAVYLCASSLGEETEAFFGQGTRLTVV.

The CDR3 nucleotides are TGTGCCAGTAGTATGGGGACAGACTACGAGCAGTACTTC. It codes for CASSMGTDYEQYF. The chain joins TRBV19 to TRBJ2-7; 7 bases are shared with TRBD1. From germline, CDR1 is LNHDA and CDR2 SQIVND (reference sequence). The CDR3 runs to 13 residues. V shed 3 bases and J 3 bases; nucleotides not matched to a gene: 2.

This chain links TRBV19 with TRBJ1-1; maybe TRBD1 (6 bases). The CDR3 contains 14 residues. CDR1 is LNHDA, CDR2 SQIVND, per germline (reference sequence). Trimming removed 5 bases at V and 3 bases at J, with 13 bases between. CDR3 coding DNA: TGTGCCAGTAGTCCTCCCAGGGGAGACACTGAAGCTTTCTTT. This translates into CASSPPRGDTEAFF.